Detailed here is one T cell receptor (beta chain). The data are from a study of blood T cells in healthy people across ages. With a J-beta primer mix and a sample-barcoded 5' primer, a second PCR ran about 7 to 11 cycles. Each cDNA molecule, via a template-switch adaptor with 12 random nucleotides, was tagged. MiXCR was run by TCRdb on the 5' RACE reads, yielding one entry per CDR3 protein. Seen here are some 700,000 distinct CDR3 sequences, roughly 44% observed once, and the top ten hold more than 20%. CDR1 and CDR2 from the germline V gene are GTSNPN and SVGIG (reference sequence). CDR3 length: 14 residues. V gave up 0 bases and J gave up 5 bases, with 11 bases separating them.

This TCR was sampled from a woman aged 55-69 years in good health. The sequenced material came from blood. The chain joins TRBV30 to TRBJ1-5; no definite D call. CDR3: CAWSVGSAHQPQHF. The CDR3 DNA follows: TGTGCCTGGAGTGTGGGCAGCGCACATCAGCCCCAGCATTTT.